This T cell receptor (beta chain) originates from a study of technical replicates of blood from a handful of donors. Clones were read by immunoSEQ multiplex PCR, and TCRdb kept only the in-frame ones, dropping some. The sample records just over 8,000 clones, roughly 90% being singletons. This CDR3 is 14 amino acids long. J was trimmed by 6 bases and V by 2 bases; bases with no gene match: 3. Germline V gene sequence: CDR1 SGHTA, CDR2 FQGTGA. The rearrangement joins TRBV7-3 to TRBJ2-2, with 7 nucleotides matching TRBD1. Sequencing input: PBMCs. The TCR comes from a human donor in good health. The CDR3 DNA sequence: TGTGCCAGCAGCTTACAGGGGGTGGCCGGGGAGCTGTTTTTT. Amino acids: CASSLQGVAGELFF.